What follows are 29 T cell receptor beta chains derived from one specimen sequenced in a study of cytomegalovirus exposure and HLA in healthy donors. PCR involved 60 Vbeta and 13 Jbeta primers. Data came from immunoSEQ multiplex PCR; TCRdb stores just in-frame clones and leaves some out. The table includes about 130,000 clones, 80% detected once. The sequencing input was PBMCs. The receptor set was obtained from a man between 40 and 49 years old in good health and CMV-seronegative.

The chain is built from TRBV7-2 and TRBJ1-3; no clear D gene. Looked up from germline, CDR1 is SGHTA and CDR2 is FQGNSA. Trimming took 5 bases from V and 0 from J, leaving 14 bases between them. The CDR3 is made up of 16 amino acids. The CDR3 bases are TGTGCCAGCAGCCCCCTCGGTTCGAGCTCTGGAAACACCATATATTTT. Its translation is CASSPLGSSSGNTIYF.

DNA of the CDR3: TGTGCCAGCAGCCCAGACAGGCAAAATGAGCAGTTCTTC. Its protein is CASSPDRQNEQFF. The chain uses TRBV7-7 and TRBJ2-1; perhaps TRBD1 as D (6 bases). The germline CDR1 and CDR2 sequences are SSHAT and FNYEAQ (reference sequence). The germline V and J ends were trimmed by 5 bases and 7 bases, with 12 bases remaining between them. The CDR3 contains 13 residues.

The chain recombines TRBV19 with TRBJ1-2; no clear D gene. CDR1 and CDR2 from the germline V gene are LNHDA and SQIVND (reference sequence). The CDR3 runs 12 residues. Trimming shortened V by 4 bases and J by 4 bases, and 7 bases separated the two germline ends. CDR3 coding DNA: TGTGCCAGTAGTAGACTGGGCTATGGCTACACCTTC. Amino acid sequence: CASSRLGYGYTF.

CDR3 region: CASSLAGRERDEQFF. The CDR3 DNA reads TGTGCCAGCAGCTTGGCTGGGCGGGAGCGAGATGAGCAGTTCTTC. V and J are TRBV5-4 and TRBJ2-1; the match to TRBD2 covers 7 bases. The CDR3 is made up of 15 amino acids. With 0 bases clipped from V and 8 bases from J, the junction kept 8 bases outside the gene matches. CDR1 and CDR2 from the germline V gene are SGHNT and YYREEE (reference sequence).

The V and J genes are TRBV5-1 and TRBJ2-5, with TRBD2 identical over 8 bases. This CDR3 comprises 15 residues. V lost 6 bases and J lost 4; bases outside the gene matches: 11. CDR1 and CDR2 (germline): SGHRS, YFSETQ. The CDR3 sequence is CASKRIAGLPETQYF. CDR3 nucleotides: TGCGCCAGCAAGAGGATAGCGGGGTTGCCAGAGACCCAGTACTTC.

CDR3 nucleotide sequence: TGTGCCAGCAGTAAGACAGGGTCGGGGAACATTCAGTACTTC. Encoded protein: CASSKTGSGNIQYF. This sequence joins TRBV27 and TRBJ2-4; 7 bases are shared with TRBD1. Per the germline V gene, CDR1 is MNHEY and CDR2 is SMNVEV (reference sequence). Trimming at V came to 5 bases and at J to 7 bases, leaving 8 bases not matched to a gene. The CDR3 is 14 residues long.

This clone was seen more than once but under ten times. CDR3 nucleotides: TGTGCCAGCAGTTACGGGGGGAACTATGGCTACACCTTC. Protein product: CASSYGGNYGYTF. The chain carries TRBV27 and TRBJ1-2; D might be TRBD1 (5 bases). Between the trimmed V and J ends, which lost 4 bases and 2 bases, there was a span of 8 bases. The length of the CDR3 is 13 residues. CDR1 and CDR2 (germline): MNHEY, SMNVEV (reference sequence).

V and J are TRBV5-1 and TRBJ1-2, with 7 bases identical to TRBD1. The CDR3 spans 13 residues. V gave up 3 bases and J gave up 8 bases; unmatched junction bases: 7. Looked up from germline, CDR1 is SGHRS and CDR2 is YFSETQ. The CDR3 DNA reads TGCGCCAGCAGCTACGACAGGGCGGAAGGCTACACCTTC. Translating it yields CASSYDRAEGYTF.

J is TRBJ2-7 and V is TRBV19; 11 nucleotides line up with TRBD1. Trimming removed 6 bases from V and 4 bases from J; junction bases left unmatched: 8. Per germline, CDR1 LNHDA and CDR2 SQIVND (reference sequence). The CDR3 is made up of 15 amino acids. As DNA, the CDR3 is TGTGCCAGTAGCGATGGGACAGGGGGTATTTACGAGCAGTACTTC. This encodes CASSDGTGGIYEQYF. The entire variable domain, with the rest obtained from reference TRBV19 and TRBJ2-7, is as follows: DGGITQSPKYLFRKEGQNVTLSCEQNLNHDAMYWYRQDPGQGLRLIYYSQIVNDFQKGDIAEGYSVSREKKESFPLTVTSAQKNPTAFYLCASSDGTGGIYEQYFGPGTRLTVT.

The chain employs TRBV15 and TRBJ1-1; 7 bases are shared with TRBD1. The J segment lost 8 bases and the V segment lost 0 bases, leaving 9 bases of the junction unmatched. The CDR3 length is 15 residues. Per the germline V gene, CDR1 is LNHNV and CDR2 is YYDKDF (reference sequence). CDR3 region: CATSRDPGQDREAFF. Here the CDR3 DNA reads TGTGCCACCAGCAGAGACCCAGGACAGGACCGGGAAGCTTTCTTT.

The rearrangement joins TRBV7-9 to TRBJ2-6; 8 nucleotides align to TRBD2. The CDR3 length is 17 residues. Germline CDR1 is SEHNR and CDR2 is FQNEAQ (reference sequence). J gave up 1 base and V 10 bases, and 12 bases lay outside the gene matches. CDR3 bases: TGTGCCACACCCCCCGGGGGGGGCGCGTCTGGGGCCAACGTCCTGACTTTC. Translated: CATPPGGGASGANVLTF.

The chain uses TRBV19 and TRBJ2-1; a weak D match, TRBD1 (6 bases). The CDR3 spans 17 residues. Per the germline V gene, CDR1 is LNHDA and CDR2 is SQIVND (reference sequence). The V end was cut by 8 bases, the J end by 4 bases, with 24 bases between. The CDR3 region has the DNA TGTGCCAGTTCTCCCCGGGATCGTGGACAGATATACAATGAGCAGTTCTTC. Residues: CASSPRDRGQIYNEQFF.

The chain recombines TRBV7-9 with TRBJ2-7, with 11 bases lining up with TRBD1. The germline gives CDR1 SEHNR, CDR2 FQNEAQ (reference sequence). V was pared by 8 bases and J by 5 bases, with 8 bases of the junction left unmatched. The CDR3 runs 14 residues. The CDR3 is CASHLGTGGNEQYF. The CDR3 region has the DNA TGTGCCAGCCACCTCGGGACAGGGGGGAACGAGCAGTACTTC.

The chain employs TRBV7-2 and TRBJ2-1; 12 bases line up with TRBD2. CDR1 and CDR2 from the germline V gene are SGHTA and FQGNSA. J gave up 8 bases and V 5 bases, and 7 bases lay outside the gene matches. The CDR3 has 15 residues. CDR3 DNA sequence: TGTGCCAGCAGCACCCGGACTAGCGGGGTATATGAGCAGTTCTTC. It translates to CASSTRTSGVYEQFF.

This chain links TRBV5-8 with TRBJ1-5; TRBD1 aligns across 9 bases. Trimming took 6 bases from V and 3 from J; bases not matched to a gene: 10. The CDR3 length is 16 residues. Germline V gene data show CDR1 as SGHTS and CDR2 as YDEGEE. The CDR3 sequence: CASNLRGQGDNQPQHF. CDR3 in DNA: TGTGCCAGCAACCTGCGGGGACAGGGAGACAATCAGCCCCAGCATTTT.

V gene TRBV10-3 combines with J gene TRBJ2-7, with TRBD2 matching over 10 bases. Germline CDR1 is ENHRY and CDR2 is SYGVKD. This CDR3 has 14 amino acids. Germline trimming cut 7 bases from V and 3 bases from J; bases unmatched to any gene: 6. The chain's CDR3 is CAITPGTSVYEQYF. The CDR3 DNA reads as TGTGCCATCACCCCCGGGACTAGCGTCTACGAGCAGTACTTC.

In DNA, the CDR3 is TGTGCCAGCAGTCCCAGCGGGGGTGGCTACACCTTC. Protein: CASSPSGGGYTF. The chain has TRBV28 and TRBJ1-2; weak D call: TRBD1 (5 bases). Germline loops: CDR1 MDHEN, CDR2 SYDVKM. CDR3 length equals 12 residues. Between the trimmed V and J ends, which lost 5 bases and 7 bases, there was a span of 11 bases.

V is TRBV5-1 and J is TRBJ2-3, with TRBD2 identical over 10 bases. Germline lookup yields CDR1 SGHRS and CDR2 YFSETQ. The ends lost 4 bases at V and 3 bases at J; junction bases unmatched: 5. The CDR3 sequence is 15 residues long. CDR3 sequence: CASSPGLAETDTQYF. The CDR3 bases are TGCGCCAGCAGCCCTGGACTAGCGGAAACAGATACGCAGTATTTT.

The chain carries TRBV5-4 and TRBJ2-7, with TRBD2 matching 9 bases. Germline V CDR1 and CDR2: SGHNT, YYREEE (reference sequence). The J segment lost 4 bases and the V segment lost 3 bases, leaving 11 bases of the junction unmatched. The CDR3 is 16 residues long. The CDR3 here is CASSSRTSEGGYEQYF. Here the CDR3 DNA reads TGTGCCAGCAGCTCGAGGACTAGCGAGGGGGGGTACGAGCAGTACTTC.

The chain combines TRBV7-2 with TRBJ2-7; 10 nucleotides line up with TRBD2. The CDR3 covers 15 residues. The V gene end was trimmed by 3 bases and the J gene end by 3 bases; junction bases not matched to a gene: 5. Looked up from germline, CDR1 is SGHTA and CDR2 is FQGNSA. The CDR3 sequence: CASSFLAGVLYEQYF. The CDR3 DNA reads as TGTGCCAGCAGCTTCCTAGCGGGGGTCCTCTACGAGCAGTACTTC.

CDR3 nucleotide sequence: TGTGCCAGCAGGACGGGGGGGGGAAACTATGGCTACACCTTC. The encoded protein is CASRTGGGNYGYTF. The chain combines TRBV6-5 with TRBJ1-2, with D maybe TRBD1 (5 bases). The ends were cut back, 6 bases at V and 2 bases at J, with 13 bases in the middle. The CDR3 runs to 14 residues. Germline-derived CDR1 and CDR2 are MNHEY and SVGAGI.

In this sample, this clone turned up once. V gene TRBV5-6 combines with J gene TRBJ2-1, with 9 bases aligning to TRBD2. In germline, CDR1 is SGHDT, CDR2 YYEEEE. This CDR3 region has 16 residues. Unmatched junction bases numbered 4, after V lost 0 bases and J lost 3 bases. CDR3 sequence: CASSLGLAGLYNEQFF. The CDR3 coding sequence is TGTGCCAGCAGCTTGGGGCTAGCGGGGCTCTACAATGAGCAGTTCTTC.

CDR3 nucleotide sequence: TGTGCCAGCGAGACAGGGGGCTGGGAGACCCAGTACTTC. This gives the protein CASETGGWETQYF. This chain links TRBV6-1 with TRBJ2-5; 10 bases agree with TRBD1. The germline CDR1 and CDR2 sequences are MNHNS and SASEGT. V lost 8 bases, J lost 5 bases, and 5 bases stayed unmatched. The CDR3 spans 13 residues.

The rearrangement links TRBV30 to TRBJ2-7, with 10 bases lining up with TRBD1. The V gene end was trimmed by 3 bases and the J gene end by 2 bases; junction bases not matched to a gene: 10. Germline CDR1 and CDR2: GTSNPN and SVGIG (reference sequence). This CDR3 region has 16 residues. The CDR3 loop is CAWRSAGTGEPYEQYF. CDR3 DNA: TGTGCCTGGAGGTCGGCGGGGACAGGGGAGCCCTACGAGCAGTACTTC.

In its sample, this clone was seen a few times. The chain recombines TRBV5-6 with TRBJ2-2; no definite D call. The germline V and J ends were trimmed by 0 bases and 3 bases, with 6 bases remaining between them. The germline V gene encodes CDR1 SGHDT and CDR2 YYEEEE. The CDR3 consists of 14 residues. CDR3 nucleotides: TGTGCCAGCAGCTTGGTCAGATACACCGGGGAGCTGTTTTTT. Amino acid sequence: CASSLVRYTGELFF.

This rearrangement joins TRBV2 to TRBJ1-5; 9 bases match TRBD1. CDR1 and CDR2 from the germline V gene are SNHLY and FYNNEI. This CDR3 has 15 residues. V was clipped by 1 base and J by 6 bases; unmatched bases: 4. This CDR3 reads CASSEGDRGSQPQHF. CDR3 DNA: TGTGCCAGCAGTGAAGGTGACAGGGGGAGTCAGCCCCAGCATTTT.

The chain carries TRBV18 and TRBJ2-3, with D possibly being TRBD1 (5 bases). Trimming pared 0 bases from V and 1 base from J, leaving 11 bases between. This CDR3 is 16 amino acids long. The germline V gene has CDR1 KGHSH and CDR2 LQKENI. CDR3 region: CASSPPGREGTDTQYF. CDR3 nucleotide sequence: TGTGCCAGCTCACCACCAGGCAGGGAAGGCACAGATACGCAGTATTTT.

The CDR3 spells CASSGTGGNQPQHF. CDR3 in DNA: TGTGCCAGCAGTGGGACGGGGGGGAATCAGCCCCAGCATTTT. This rearrangement joins TRBV25-1 to TRBJ1-5; D may be TRBD1 (5 bases). Germline V gives CDR1 MGHDK, CDR2 SYGVNS. CDR3 length: 14 residues. With 4 bases removed from V and 4 bases from J, the gap between germline ends came to 11 bases.

This clone was counted once. The chain recombines TRBV7-2 with TRBJ1-1, with TRBD1 matching over 7 bases. The CDR3 covers 18 residues. The germline gives CDR1 SGHTA, CDR2 FQGNSA. With 1 base clipped from V and 0 bases from J, the junction kept 11 bases outside the gene matches. As DNA, the CDR3 is TGTGCCAGCAGCTTAGTATCGTGGCGACAGGGATTGAACACTGAAGCTTTCTTT. Translating it yields CASSLVSWRQGLNTEAFF.